The 20 T cell receptor beta chains below come from one sample, sequenced in a study of T cell repertoires in cytomegalovirus infection. Their antigens are not known. TCRdb called the reads again in MiXCR, with one record for every CDR3 protein. The repertoire has some 940,000 distinct CDR3 sequences, around 30% of them found once; the top ten carry roughly an eighth. The sample was cultured CD8+ T cells from PBMCs, taken from culture after CMV antigen stimulation. These receptor sequences come from a human donor in good health (CMV status not recorded). Some clones in this sample may be carry-over from other donors' samples.

In this sample, this clonotype turned up a few times. The chain uses TRBV27 and TRBJ2-7, with a weak D call TRBD1 (6 bases). There are 13 residues in the CDR3. Germline-derived CDR1 and CDR2 are MNHEY and SMNVEV (reference sequence). Deletions cut 3 bases from V and 7 bases from J, with 13 bases between. The DNA of the CDR3 is TGTGCCAGCAGTTTCGACAGGTTCTATGAGCAGTACTTC. Translating gives CASSFDRFYEQYF.

About this clonotype itself: A read error may explain this, as a much larger clone is one base away. The chain joins TRBV7-9 to TRBJ2-7; TRBD1 or TRBD2 may be the D gene (5 bases each). In germline, CDR1 is SEHNR, CDR2 FQNEAQ (reference sequence). The CDR3 totals 11 residues. CDR3 nucleotide sequence: TGTGCCAGCAGACTGGGGGTCGAGCTGTACGTC. Translated: CASRLGVELYV.

This clonotype was recorded at least ten times. V and J are TRBV7-2 and TRBJ1-4, with TRBD1 matching 10 bases. Trimming removed 3 bases from V and 0 bases from J; junction bases left unmatched: 10. The CDR3 totals 19 residues. The germline gives CDR1 SGHTA, CDR2 FQGNSA. CDR3 coding DNA: TGTGCCAGCAGCTTGGACAGGGGGAGAATAGGTGCAACTAATGAAAAACTGTTTTTT. Translation: CASSLDRGRIGATNEKLFF.

This clonotype was seen a few times. The J gene is TRBJ1-4, the V gene TRBV28; TRBD1 agrees at 11 bases. CDR1 is MDHEN, CDR2 SYDVKM, per germline. V dropped 2 bases and J dropped 8; count of bases not matched to a gene: 7. This CDR3 has 16 amino acids. CDR3 bases: TGTGCCAGCAGTTTAACCGTGGACAGGGGGCGAGAAAAACTGTTTTTT. Translating it yields CASSLTVDRGREKLFF.

The rearrangement uses TRBV7-9 and TRBJ2-3; the match to TRBD1 covers 7 bases. With V trimmed by 4 bases and J by 4 bases, 11 bases remained unmatched. Per the germline V gene, CDR1 is SEHNR and CDR2 is FQNEAQ (reference sequence). The CDR3 is 16 residues long. The CDR3 here is CASSSGSQGFSDTQYF. CDR3 DNA sequence: TGTGCCAGCAGCTCTGGGTCACAGGGGTTTTCAGATACGCAGTATTTT.

This rearrangement joins TRBV6-5 to TRBJ2-7; 7 bases are a match to TRBD2. Germline V gives CDR1 MNHEY, CDR2 SVGAGI. The CDR3 loop spans 13 amino acids. J gave up 3 bases and V 6 bases, and 5 bases lay outside the gene matches. DNA for the CDR3: TGTGCCAGCAGACTAGCGCCGTTCTACGAGCAGTACTTC. Translated, it gives CASRLAPFYEQYF.

This clonotype was seen more than once but under ten times. The genes are TRBV19 and TRBJ2-1, with 8 bases that match TRBD1. Germline values: CDR1 LNHDA, CDR2 SQIVND (reference sequence). Germline trimming cut 5 bases from V and 10 bases from J; bases unmatched to any gene: 10. The CDR3 has 14 residues. The chain's CDR3 is CASSGSGGRWEQFF. CDR3 coding DNA: TGTGCCAGTAGTGGGTCAGGGGGCCGGTGGGAGCAGTTCTTC.

This rearrangement joins TRBV15 to TRBJ1-1; unclear D gene. The CDR3 loop spans 12 amino acids. The V and J ends lost 6 bases and 5 bases respectively, with 10 bases between them. Germline values: CDR1 LNHNV, CDR2 YYDKDF (reference sequence). The CDR3 region is CATRVMGTEAFF. The DNA for the CDR3 is TGTGCCACCAGGGTCATGGGGACTGAAGCTTTCTTT. The full variable domain, rest sourced from reference TRBV15 and TRBJ1-1, is DAMVIQNPRYQVTQFGKPVTLSCSQTLNHNVMYWYQQKSSQAPKLLFHYYDKDFNNEADTPDNFQSRRPNTSFCFLDIRSPGLGDTAMYLCATRVMGTEAFFGQGTRLTVV.

The J gene is TRBJ1-5, the V gene TRBV19; no firm D call. With 1 base removed from V and 3 bases from J, the gap between germline ends came to 4 bases. The germline V gene has CDR1 LNHDA and CDR2 SQIVND (reference sequence). The CDR3 is 13 residues long. The chain's CDR3 is CASSIVHNQPQHF. The DNA of the CDR3 is TGTGCCAGTAGTATAGTGCACAATCAGCCCCAGCATTTT.

This clonotype has more than one count but fewer than ten. The chain employs TRBV27 and TRBJ2-7; D gene ambiguous. Trimming shortened V by 2 bases and J by 1 base, and 9 bases separated the two germline ends. CDR1 is MNHEY, CDR2 SMNVEV, per germline (reference sequence). CDR3 length equals 14 residues. The CDR3 DNA follows: TGTGCCAGCAGTTTAATCATGGGATCCTACGAGCAGTACGTC. It encodes CASSLIMGSYEQYV.

J is TRBJ1-1 and V is TRBV14, with 10 bases identical to TRBD1. The CDR3 has 19 amino acids. The V gene end was trimmed by 2 bases and the J gene end by 1 base; junction bases not matched to a gene: 13. CDR1 and CDR2 (germline): SGHDN, FVKESK. The CDR3 DNA sequence: TGTGCCAGCAGCCAAATAGAGGGGGACAGGGGTGTTTGGAACACTGAAGCTTTCTTT. It yields the protein CASSQIEGDRGVWNTEAFF. Full variable domain (rest looked up from reference TRBV14 and TRBJ1-1): EAGVTQFPSHSVIEKGQTVTLRCDPISGHDNLYWYRRVMGKEIKFLLHFVKESKQDESGMPNNRFLAERTGGTYSTLKVQPAELEDSGVYFCASSQIEGDRGVWNTEAFFGQGTRLTVV.

This clonotype was detected ten times or more. The gene calls are TRBV5-4 and TRBJ2-5; maybe TRBD2 (6 bases). V was shortened by 6 bases and J by 1 base, with 25 bases between the two germline ends. This CDR3 is built from 18 residues. Germline V gene lookup returns CDR1 SGHNT and CDR2 YYREEE (reference sequence). CDR3 bases: TGTGCCAGCAACCCGGCGGGGCAGGGACGAGGGCTCCAAGAGACCCAGTACTTC. This sequence encodes CASNPAGQGRGLQETQYF.

This clonotype was detected only a few times. J is TRBJ1-2 and V is TRBV7-8; D not certain. The CDR3 spans 14 residues. V lost 1 base to trimming and J lost 5 bases, with 11 bases between them. The germline V gene encodes CDR1 SGHVS and CDR2 FQNEAQ. In DNA, the CDR3 is TGTGCCAGCAGCTTAGGGGCGAGCAAATATGGCTACACCTTC. Residues: CASSLGASKYGYTF.

The rearrangement links TRBV7-1 to TRBJ2-3; 7 bases map to TRBD1. TRBV7-1 is identified as an open reading frame with a role that is uncertain. V lost 5 bases, J lost 1 base, and 9 bases stayed unmatched. This CDR3 is 16 amino acids long. The CDR3 nucleotides are TGTGCCAGCAGCCCCCGACAGGGTGAGGGCACAGATACGCAGTATTTT. Its translation: CASSPRQGEGTDTQYF.

This clonotype was counted a few times. J is TRBJ1-2 and V is TRBV10-3; D call uncertain. The CDR3 sequence is 17 residues long. Per germline, CDR1 ENHRY and CDR2 SYGVKD. Trimming cost V 0 bases and J 2 bases, with 16 bases left between them. CDR3 coding DNA: TGTGCCATCAGTGAGTCCTCCTCCCCGACGGGAAACTATGGCTACACCTTC. Translation gives CAISESSSPTGNYGYTF.

CDR3 amino acids: CSATGVVETGELFF. The CDR3, as DNA: TGCAGTGCTACAGGGGTGGTGGAGACCGGGGAGCTGTTTTTT. The rearrangement joins TRBV20-1 to TRBJ2-2; possible D gene TRBD1, 6 bases. CDR1 and CDR2 from the germline V gene are DFQATT and SNEGSKA (reference sequence). CDR3 length: 14 residues. V was trimmed by 4 bases and J by 5 bases, leaving 14 bases between them.

About this clonotype itself: Its ends do not fully match the called genes, so a read error is possible. The chain links TRBV14 to TRBJ2-5; D gene ambiguous. This CDR3 comprises 17 residues. Germline V gives CDR1 SGHDN, CDR2 FVKESK. CDR3 nucleotide sequence: TGTGTCAGCAGCCAAGAGGTGGATAGGCGAAGCTTAGAGACCCAGTACTTC. Its protein product is CVSSQEVDRRSLETQYF.

The chain joins TRBV4-1 to TRBJ1-1; a weak D match, TRBD1 (5 bases). V was trimmed by 4 bases and J by 3 bases, leaving 9 bases between them. The CDR3 consists of 13 residues. Germline V CDR1 and CDR2: MGHRA, YSYEKL. The CDR3 sequence: CASSPTDYTEAFF. The CDR3 DNA reads as TGCGCCAGCAGCCCGACAGATTACACTGAAGCTTTCTTT.

Notes on this clonotype: Sequence at one end of the junction differs from germline and may be a read error. V and J are TRBV7-2 and TRBJ1-5, with D possibly matching TRBD1 (5 bases). CDR3 size: 15 residues. From germline, CDR1 is SGHTA and CDR2 FQGNSA. The CDR3 region is CAGSPREYSNQPQHF. The DNA for the CDR3 is TGTGCCGGCAGCCCCAGGGAGTATAGCAATCAGCCCCAGCATTTT.

This clonotype was seen at least ten times. The rearrangement uses TRBV7-2 and TRBJ1-5; D remains ambiguous. This CDR3 is 13 amino acids long. Germline V gene sequence: CDR1 SGHTA, CDR2 FQGNSA. V was shortened by 7 bases and J by 5 bases, with 12 bases between the two germline ends. The CDR3 protein is CASTPGGDQPQHF. The CDR3 DNA sequence: TGTGCCAGCACCCCCGGTGGGGATCAGCCCCAGCATTTT.